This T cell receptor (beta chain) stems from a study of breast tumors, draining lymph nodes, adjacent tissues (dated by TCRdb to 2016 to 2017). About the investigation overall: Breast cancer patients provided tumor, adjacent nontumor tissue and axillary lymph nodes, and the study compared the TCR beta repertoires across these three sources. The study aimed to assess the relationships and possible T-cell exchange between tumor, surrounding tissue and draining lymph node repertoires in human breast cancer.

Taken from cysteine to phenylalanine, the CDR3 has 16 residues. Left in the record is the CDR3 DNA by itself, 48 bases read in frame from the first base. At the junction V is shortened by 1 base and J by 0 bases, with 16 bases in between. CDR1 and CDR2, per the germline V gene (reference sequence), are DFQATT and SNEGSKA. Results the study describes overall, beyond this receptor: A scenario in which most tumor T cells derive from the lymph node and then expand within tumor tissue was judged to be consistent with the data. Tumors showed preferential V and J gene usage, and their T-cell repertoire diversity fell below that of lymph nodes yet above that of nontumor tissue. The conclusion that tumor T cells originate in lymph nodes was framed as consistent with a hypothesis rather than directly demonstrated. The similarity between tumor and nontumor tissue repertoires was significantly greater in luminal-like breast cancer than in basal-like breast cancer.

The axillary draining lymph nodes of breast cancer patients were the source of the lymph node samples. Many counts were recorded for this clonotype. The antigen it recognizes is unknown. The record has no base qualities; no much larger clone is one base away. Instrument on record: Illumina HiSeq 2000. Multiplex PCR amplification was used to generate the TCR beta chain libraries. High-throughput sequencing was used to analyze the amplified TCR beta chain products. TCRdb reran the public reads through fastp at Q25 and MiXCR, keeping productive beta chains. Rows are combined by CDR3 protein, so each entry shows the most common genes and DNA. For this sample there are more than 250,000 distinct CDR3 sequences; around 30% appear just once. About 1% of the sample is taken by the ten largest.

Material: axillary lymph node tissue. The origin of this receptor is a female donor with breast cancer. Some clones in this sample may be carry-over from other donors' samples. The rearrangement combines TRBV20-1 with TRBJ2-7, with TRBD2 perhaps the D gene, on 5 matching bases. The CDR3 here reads CSARGGLRASSYEQYF. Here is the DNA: TGCAGTGCTAGAGGAGGGCTGCGGGCTAGCTCCTACGAGCAGTACTTC.